A selection of T cell receptor beta chains follows, all from one sample in a study of T cells in Graves' hyperthyroidism and ophthalmopathy. TCRdb re-analysed the multiplex PCR reads in MiXCR, keeping a single row per CDR3 protein. Of around 600,000 distinct CDR3 sequences listed, approximately 15% are singletons. Sequenced: blood. All receptors derive from a woman between 45 and 65 years old with Graves' ophthalmopathy. Both conserved end residues are part of each CDR3. The D gene is left open where the match is weak. The listing skips clone size in some rows; elsewhere it reads once, few, many or a size class.

TGTGCCAGCAGTTTATTTGGGACAGGGGGCCGTGGCAATCAGCCCCAGCATTTT | CASSLFGTGGRGNQPQHF | TRBJ1-5 | TRBD1 | TRBV28 | few
TGTGCCAGCAGCCAACTTCCGAGAAATAGAGGGGCCCCCACAGATACGCAGTATTTT | CASSQLPRNRGAPTDTQYF | TRBJ2-3 | - | TRBV4-2 | -
TGCAGTGCTAGAGATCTCGGGACAGGGGCGTACAAAAACATTCAGTACTTC | CSARDLGTGAYKNIQYF | TRBJ2-4 | TRBD1 | TRBV20-1 | many
TGCAGTGCTAGCGGGACAGGCGAATCTGAAGCTTTCTTT | CSASGTGESEAFF | TRBJ1-1 | TRBD1 | TRBV20-1 | -
TGTGCCAGCAGTGGAAGTGGGGGGAGAAATGAAAAACTGTTTTTT | CASSGSGGRNEKLFF | TRBJ1-4 | - | TRBV6-1 | -
TGTGCCAGCAGCCCCCAGGGGCCGGCCTACGAGCAGTACTTC | CASSPQGPAYEQYF | TRBJ2-7 | - | TRBV7-9 | -
TGTGCCTGGAGCCCCGCCGACAGGACGAACACTGAAGCTTTCTTT | CAWSPADRTNTEAFF | TRBJ1-1 | - | TRBV30 | many
TGTGCCAGCAGCTTAGGGTGGGGTGGGTGGAATTCACCCCTCCACTTT | CASSLGWGGWNSPLHF | TRBJ1-6 | - | TRBV7-8 | -
TGTGCCAGCTCACCAGTTCGGCAAGCGGGAGTGTACGAGCAGTACTTC | CASSPVRQAGVYEQYF | TRBJ2-7 | TRBD2 | TRBV18 | many
TGTGCCAGCAGTGAACAATCTGCAACTAATGAAAAACTGTTTTTT | CASSEQSATNEKLFF | TRBJ1-4 | - | TRBV25-1 | -
TGCAGCGTTGAACGGGGGGGCAGGGGTAGTGACGAGCAGTACTTC | CSVERGGRGSDEQYF | TRBJ2-7 | TRBD2 | TRBV29-1 | once
TGTGCCAGCAGTCGTAGCCTGCGATTACCCGGGGGGGATTTTAATGAAAAACTGTTTTTT | CASSRSLRLPGGDFNEKLFF | TRBJ1-4 | - | TRBV2 | many
TGTGCCAGCAGCCAAGTTACAGGAGGCACAGATACGCAGTATTTT | CASSQVTGGTDTQYF | TRBJ2-3 | - | TRBV5-5 | few
TGCGCCAGCAGCTTGTGGTCGAACACCGGGGAGCTGTTTTTT | CASSLWSNTGELFF | TRBJ2-2 | - | TRBV5-1 | many
TGTGCCAGCAGCGAGGACAGGCTCGAGCAGTACTTC | CASSEDRLEQYF | TRBJ2-7 | TRBD1 | TRBV7-6 | many
TGTGCCAGCAGCCGAGCCGGGACTAGCGGGAGTTCAGATACGCAGTATTTT | CASSRAGTSGSSDTQYF | TRBJ2-3 | TRBD2 | TRBV4-2 | -
TGTGCCACCAGTGATCCCCCAGGAGAGACCCAGTACTTC | CATSDPPGETQYF | TRBJ2-5 | - | TRBV24-1 | many